This T cell receptor (beta chain) came from a study of blood T cell repertoires in COVID-19. Study context: Acute and convalescent COVID-19 specimens originated in the United States, Italy and Spain. PBMCs, B-cell-depleted T cells, or T cells were the source of the cDNA or gDNA that made up the material.

Authors' processing steps: Quantification of nucleated cells was approximated via reference gene primer amplification. The repertoire was sequenced with immunoSEQ multiplex PCR; TCRdb's copy has only in-frame clones and lacks some. V, J and clone size reflect that table, while D and trimming were determined from the DNA. Among around 75,000 clones listed, approximately 84% were seen once. Seattle's cohort entered during active infection and was followed longitudinally. The CDR3 totals 16 residues. Germline CDR1 LNHNV, CDR2 YYDKDF (reference sequence). V shed 0 bases and J 1 base; nucleotides not matched to a gene: 2.

Sequenced sample: peripheral blood. V is TRBV15 and J is TRBJ1-3; 8 positions match TRBD1. This sequence originates from a man aged 50-60 years with COVID-19, enrolled during active disease. For the CDR3, the DNA is TGTGCCACCAGCAGAGAGACAGGGGTTTCTGGAAACACCATATATTTT. Encoded protein: CATSRETGVSGNTIYF.